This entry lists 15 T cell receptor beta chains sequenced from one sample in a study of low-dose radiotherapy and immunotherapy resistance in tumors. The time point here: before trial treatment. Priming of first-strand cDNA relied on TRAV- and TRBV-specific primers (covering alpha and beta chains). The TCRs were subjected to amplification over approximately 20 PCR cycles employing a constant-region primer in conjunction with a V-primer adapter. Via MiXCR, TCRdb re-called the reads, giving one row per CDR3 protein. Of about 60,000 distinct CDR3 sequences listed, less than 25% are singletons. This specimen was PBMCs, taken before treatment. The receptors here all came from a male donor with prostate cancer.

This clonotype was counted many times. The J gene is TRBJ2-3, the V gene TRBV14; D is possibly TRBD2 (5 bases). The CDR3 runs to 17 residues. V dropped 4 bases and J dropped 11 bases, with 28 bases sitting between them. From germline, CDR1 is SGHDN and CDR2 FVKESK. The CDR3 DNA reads TGTGCCAGCAGCCTATTATTCCGGGATACCCGCCCTTGGGGGCAGTATTTT. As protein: CASSLLFRDTRPWGQYF.

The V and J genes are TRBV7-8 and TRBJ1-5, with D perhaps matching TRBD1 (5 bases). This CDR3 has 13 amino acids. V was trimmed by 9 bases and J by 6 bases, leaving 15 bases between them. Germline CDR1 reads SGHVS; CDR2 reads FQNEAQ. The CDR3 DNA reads TGTGCCAGTATGGCAGGGTTGAGTCAGCCCCAGCATTTT. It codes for CASMAGLSQPQHF.

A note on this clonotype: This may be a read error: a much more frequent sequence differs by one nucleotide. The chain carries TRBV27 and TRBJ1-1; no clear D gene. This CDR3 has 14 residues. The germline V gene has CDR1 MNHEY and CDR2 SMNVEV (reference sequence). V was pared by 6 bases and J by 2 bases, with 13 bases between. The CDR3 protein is CASSPLARNTEAFF. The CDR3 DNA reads TGTGCCAGCAGCCCCCTGGCGCGAAACACTGAAGCTTTCTTT.

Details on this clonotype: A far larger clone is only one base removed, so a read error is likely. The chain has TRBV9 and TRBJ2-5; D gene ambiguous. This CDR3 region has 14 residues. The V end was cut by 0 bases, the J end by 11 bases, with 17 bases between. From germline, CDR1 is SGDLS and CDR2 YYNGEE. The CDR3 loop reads CASSVAGSYNEQYF. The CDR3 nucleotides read TGTGCCAGCAGCGTAGCAGGATCCTACAATGAGCAGTACTTC.

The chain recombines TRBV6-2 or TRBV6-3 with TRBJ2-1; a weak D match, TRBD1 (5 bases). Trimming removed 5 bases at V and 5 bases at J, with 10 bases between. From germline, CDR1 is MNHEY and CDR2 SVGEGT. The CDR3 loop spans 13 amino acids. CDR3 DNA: TGTGCCAGCAGTCTCAGGGCCAACAATGAGCAGTTCTTC. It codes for CASSLRANNEQFF.

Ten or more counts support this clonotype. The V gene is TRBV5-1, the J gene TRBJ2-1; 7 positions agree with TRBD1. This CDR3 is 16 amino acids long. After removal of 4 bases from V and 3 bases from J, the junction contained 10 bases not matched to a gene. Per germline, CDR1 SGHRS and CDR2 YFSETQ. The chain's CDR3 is CASSPPGTAIYNEQFF. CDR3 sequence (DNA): TGCGCCAGCAGCCCTCCTGGGACAGCCATCTACAATGAGCAGTTCTTC.

Here the CDR3 reads CASSPGQSSYNEQFF. Written as DNA, the CDR3 is TGTGCCAGCAGCCCCGGACAGAGCTCCTACAATGAGCAGTTCTTC. The J gene is TRBJ2-1, the V gene TRBV13, with a weak D call TRBD1 (6 bases). The CDR3 is 15 residues long. V shed 5 bases and J shed 0 bases, with 11 bases lying between them. Germline loops: CDR1 PRHDT, CDR2 FYEKMQ (reference sequence).

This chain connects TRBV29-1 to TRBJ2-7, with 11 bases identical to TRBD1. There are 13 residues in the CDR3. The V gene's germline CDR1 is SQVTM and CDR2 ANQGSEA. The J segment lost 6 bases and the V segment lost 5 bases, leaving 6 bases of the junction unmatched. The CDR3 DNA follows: TGCAGCGTTCAAGGACAGGGGGCGAGCGAGCAGTACTTC. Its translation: CSVQGQGASEQYF.

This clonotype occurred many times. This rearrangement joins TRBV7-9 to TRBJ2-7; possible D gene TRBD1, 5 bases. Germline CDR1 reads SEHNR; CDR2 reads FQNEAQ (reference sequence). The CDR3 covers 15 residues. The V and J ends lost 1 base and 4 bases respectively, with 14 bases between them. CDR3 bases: TGTGCCAGCAGCTTAGAGGCAGGGAAGTCGTACGAGCAGTACTTC. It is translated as CASSLEAGKSYEQYF.

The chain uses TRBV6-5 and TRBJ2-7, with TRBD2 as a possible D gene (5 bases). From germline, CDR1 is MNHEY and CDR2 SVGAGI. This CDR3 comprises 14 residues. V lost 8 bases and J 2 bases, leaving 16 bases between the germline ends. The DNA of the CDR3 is TGTGCCAGCTTTGGACTGCTAGATCCCTACGAGCAGTACTTC. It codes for CASFGLLDPYEQYF.

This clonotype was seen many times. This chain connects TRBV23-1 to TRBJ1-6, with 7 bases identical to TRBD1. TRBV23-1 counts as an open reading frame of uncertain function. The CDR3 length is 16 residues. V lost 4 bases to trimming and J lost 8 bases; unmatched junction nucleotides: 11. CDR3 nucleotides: TGCGCCAGCAGTCCTTCGCAAAGGGGGCGGGATTCACCCCTCCACTTT. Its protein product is CASSPSQRGRDSPLHF.

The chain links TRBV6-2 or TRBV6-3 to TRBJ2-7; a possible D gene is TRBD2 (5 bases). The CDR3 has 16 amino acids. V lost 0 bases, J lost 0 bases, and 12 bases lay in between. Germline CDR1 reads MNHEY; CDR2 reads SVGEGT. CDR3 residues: CASSYSRIRDSYEQYF. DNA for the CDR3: TGTGCCAGCAGTTACTCTAGAATTCGGGACTCCTACGAGCAGTACTTC.

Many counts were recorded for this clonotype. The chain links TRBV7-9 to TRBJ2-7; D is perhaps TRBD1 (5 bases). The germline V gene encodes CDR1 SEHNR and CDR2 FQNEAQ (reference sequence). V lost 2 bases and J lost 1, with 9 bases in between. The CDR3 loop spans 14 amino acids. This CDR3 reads CASSLTAGSYEQYF. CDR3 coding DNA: TGTGCCAGCAGCTTAACAGCAGGGTCCTACGAGCAGTACTTC.

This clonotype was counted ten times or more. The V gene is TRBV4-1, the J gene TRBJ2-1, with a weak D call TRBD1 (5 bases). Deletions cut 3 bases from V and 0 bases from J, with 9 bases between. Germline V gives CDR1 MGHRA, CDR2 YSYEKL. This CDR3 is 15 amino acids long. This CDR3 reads CASSHRVSSYNEQFF. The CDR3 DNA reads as TGCGCCAGCAGCCACAGGGTTAGCTCCTACAATGAGCAGTTCTTC.

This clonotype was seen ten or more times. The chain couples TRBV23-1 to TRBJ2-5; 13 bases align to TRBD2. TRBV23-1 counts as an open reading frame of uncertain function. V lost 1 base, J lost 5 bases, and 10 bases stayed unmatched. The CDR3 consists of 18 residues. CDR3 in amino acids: CASSQCTQLAGGPETQYF. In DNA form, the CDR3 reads TGCGCCAGCAGTCAATGCACCCAACTAGCGGGAGGGCCTGAGACCCAGTACTTC.